These 7 T cell receptor beta chains share one sample of origin, sequenced in a study of identifying expanded T cells in peripheral blood. Sequenced by immunoSEQ multiplex PCR; TCRdb stores in-frame clones only, minus some. Among 100,000 to 150,000 clones listed, about 88% were seen once. The sequencing sample was made of blood. The receptors derive from a person aged 18 to 75 in good health.

This clone was counted a few times. V and J are TRBV27 and TRBJ2-3, with 10 positions matching TRBD2. Germline V gene sequence: CDR1 MNHEY, CDR2 SMNVEV (reference sequence). The trim removed 0 bases at V and 0 bases at J, leaving 9 bases unmatched. The CDR3 totals 19 residues. CDR3 sequence: CASSLSSWLAGDSTDTQYF. CDR3 coding DNA: TGTGCCAGCAGTTTATCGTCGTGGCTAGCGGGGGATAGCACAGATACGCAGTATTTT.

The chain recombines TRBV9 with TRBJ2-5, with 14 bases that match TRBD2. The trim removed 2 bases at V and 7 bases at J, leaving 7 bases unmatched. Germline CDR1 reads SGDLS; CDR2 reads YYNGEE. The CDR3 sequence is 16 residues long. The DNA of the CDR3 is TGTGCCAGCAGCGTCGGACTAGCGGGAGGTGGGGCGACCCAGTACTTC. Translated: CASSVGLAGGGATQYF.

The V and J genes are TRBV6-1 and TRBJ2-7; weak D call: TRBD1 (6 bases). Per germline, CDR1 MNHNS and CDR2 SASEGT. The CDR3 consists of 16 residues. Between the trimmed V and J ends, which lost 0 bases and 2 bases, there was a span of 14 bases. The DNA of the CDR3 is TGTGCCAGCAGTGAAGCGCTTACCGGGACAACCTACGAGCAGTACTTC. Translating it yields CASSEALTGTTYEQYF.

The CDR3 region is CASSSGLANTGELFF. CDR3 coding DNA: TGTGCCAGCAGCTCGGGACTAGCGAACACCGGGGAGCTGTTTTTT. The rearrangement links TRBV7-6 to TRBJ2-2; TRBD2 matches 8 bases. V shed 4 bases, J shed 0 bases, and the junction held 1 base outside the gene matches. The CDR3 totals 15 residues. Germline-derived CDR1 and CDR2 are SGHVS and FNYEAQ.

The V and J genes are TRBV2 and TRBJ2-3; no clear D gene. Trimming removed 8 bases at V and 5 bases at J, with 2 bases between. The CDR3 is made up of 9 amino acids. Germline loops: CDR1 SNHLY, CDR2 FYNNEI. The CDR3 DNA sequence: TGTGCCAGCGGAGATACGCAGTATTTT. Amino acid sequence: CASGDTQYF.

The gene calls are TRBV9 and TRBJ2-5, with D possibly TRBD1 on 5 matching bases. CDR1 is SGDLS, CDR2 YYNGEE, per germline. The CDR3 spans 15 residues. V was pared by 0 bases and J by 5 bases, with 14 bases between. CDR3 coding DNA: TGTGCCAGCAGCGTAGTTCCCACCAAGGGGGAGACCCAGTACTTC. Translation gives CASSVVPTKGETQYF.

V gene TRBV30 combines with J gene TRBJ2-3; the match to TRBD1 covers 8 bases. CDR3 length equals 13 residues. Germline V gives CDR1 GTSNPN, CDR2 SVGIG (reference sequence). V trimming: 6 bases; J trimming: 3 bases; junction bases outside the gene matches: 5. The CDR3 protein is CACQGARTDTQYF. The CDR3 nucleotides read TGTGCCTGTCAGGGGGCGCGTACAGATACGCAGTATTTT.